Listed here are 18 T cell receptor beta chains from one sample, sequenced in a study of Tregs in tolerant kidney transplant recipients. Produced via immunoSEQ multiplex PCR; TCRdb's table is partial and in-frame only. The top ten hold 0.5% to 0.65% of the sample, which has 240,000 or so clones, approximately 83% seen once. The sequenced material came from CD4+ T cells from blood. These receptors originate from a human donor in good health.

In this sample, this clone turned up a few times. J is TRBJ1-3 and V is TRBV11-2; TRBD1 is a possible D gene (6 bases). The length of the CDR3 is 16 residues. Germline V lookup: CDR1 SGHAT, CDR2 FQNNGV. V dropped 1 base and J dropped 4 bases, with 14 bases sitting between them. The CDR3 sequence: CASSLVRGAGGNTIYF. DNA of the CDR3: TGTGCCAGCAGCTTAGTGCGGGGGGCAGGAGGAAACACCATATATTTT.

V gene TRBV7-2 combines with J gene TRBJ1-1; D perhaps matches TRBD1 (5 bases). The germline V and J ends were trimmed by 1 base and 2 bases, with 11 bases remaining between them. This CDR3 contains 15 residues. CDR1 is SGHTA, CDR2 FQGNSA, per germline. The CDR3 DNA reads TGTGCCAGCAGCTTAGGGGGCGGGATAAACACTGAAGCTTTCTTT. Translation: CASSLGGGINTEAFF.

This rearrangement joins TRBV18 to TRBJ1-1, with 7 nucleotides matching TRBD1. The V and J ends lost 2 bases and 6 bases, in that order; junction bases with no gene match: 9. In germline, CDR1 is KGHSH, CDR2 LQKENI. This CDR3 is built from 15 residues. DNA of the CDR3: TGTGCCAGCTCACCAAAGACAGGGTCGTGGCCTGAAGCTTTCTTT. Encoded protein: CASSPKTGSWPEAFF.

The V and J genes are TRBV6-1 and TRBJ2-3; TRBD2 matches at 9 bases. With V trimmed by 10 bases and J by 2 bases, 4 bases remained unmatched. The CDR3 contains 13 residues. Germline CDR1 and CDR2: MNHNS and SASEGT. The CDR3 DNA sequence: TGTGCCATTAGCGGGAGCCTCACAGATACGCAGTATTTT. Translated: CAISGSLTDTQYF.

The CDR3 DNA sequence: TGTGCCAGCAGCTTAAACCAGGACAATGAGCAGTTCTTC. It codes for CASSLNQDNEQFF. The chain has TRBV7-3 and TRBJ2-1; D is unclear. The CDR3 length is 13 residues. V was cut by 1 base and J by 5 bases, with 6 bases left in between. CDR1 SGHTA and CDR2 FQGTGA come from the germline V gene. Full variable domain (outside the CDR3, taken from reference TRBV7-3 and TRBJ2-1): GAGVSQTPSNKVTEKGKYVELRCDPISGHTALYWYRQSLGQGPEFLIYFQGTGAADDSGLPNDRFFAVRPEGSVSTLKIQRTERGDSAVYLCASSLNQDNEQFFGPGTRLTVL.

This chain joins TRBV19 and TRBJ1-5; 9 bases map to TRBD1. V trimming: 6 bases; J trimming: 2 bases; junction bases outside the gene matches: 8. Germline values: CDR1 LNHDA, CDR2 SQIVND (reference sequence). The CDR3 extends over 16 amino acids. CDR3 DNA: TGTGCCAGTAGGCGGACAGGGGTTCGGGGCAATCAGCCCCAGCATTTT. This gives the protein CASRRTGVRGNQPQHF.

This clone was recorded once. The same CDR3 arises from other DNA sequences in this sample as well. The chain uses TRBV11-2 and TRBJ1-1, with D maybe TRBD1 (5 bases). The germline CDR1 and CDR2 sequences are SGHAT and FQNNGV. This CDR3 has 15 amino acids. Between the trimmed V and J ends, which lost 1 base and 0 bases, there was a span of 9 bases. As DNA, the CDR3 is TGTGCCAGCAGCTTAGCAGGGCAGCTGAACACTGAAGCTTTCTTT. It translates to CASSLAGQLNTEAFF.

This clone was picked up a small number of times. The chain uses TRBV4-1 and TRBJ1-3, with a tentative D call TRBD1 (6 bases). Between the trimmed V and J ends, which lost 4 bases and 2 bases, there was a span of 12 bases. The CDR3 is made up of 15 amino acids. Germline loops: CDR1 MGHRA, CDR2 YSYEKL. Here the CDR3 reads CASSRTEKAGNTIYF. The CDR3 nucleotides read TGCGCCAGCAGCCGGACAGAAAAGGCTGGAAACACCATATATTTT.

As concerns this clone: Relative to the germline gene, one junction end is altered; a read error may explain this. The V call is TRBV7-7, the J call TRBJ2-2, with 9 bases lining up with TRBD1. The CDR3 covers 13 residues. CDR1 is SSHAT and CDR2 is FNYEAQ in the germline V gene (reference sequence). CDR3 bases: TGTGCTAGCAGCTACAGGGGGCCCGGGGAGCTGTTTTTT. It yields the protein CASSYRGPGELFF.

The chain links TRBV12-1 to TRBJ2-3; the listed D gene, TRBD2, was not tested against the DNA. TRBV12-1 is a recognized pseudogene. This CDR3 is built from 18 residues. Here the CDR3 reads CASSPKTPTSGRTDTQYF. In nucleotides, the CDR3 is TGTGCCAGCAGCCCCAAGACTCCGACTAGCGGGAGGACAGATACGCAGTATTTT.

The chain has TRBV5-8 and TRBJ1-2, with 7 bases that match TRBD1. The length of the CDR3 is 17 residues. Losses at the gene ends were 5 bases for V and 1 base for J; bases not matched to a gene: 14. Germline V gives CDR1 SGHTS, CDR2 YDEGEE. The DNA of the CDR3 is TGTGCCAGCAGTTTTACCTCCGGGACAGCAAATAACTATGGCTACACCTTC. Its protein product is CASSFTSGTANNYGYTF. Based on the CDR3 plus reference TRBV5-8 and TRBJ1-2, the full variable domain is EAGVTQSPTHLIKTRGQQATLRCSPISGHTSVYWYQQALGLGLQFLLWYDEGEERNRGNFPPRFSGRQFPNYSSELNVNALELEDSALYLCASSFTSGTANNYGYTFGSGTRLTVV.

J is TRBJ2-5 and V is TRBV2; TRBD2 might be the D (6 bases). Between the trimmed V and J ends, which lost 6 bases and 7 bases, there was a span of 18 bases. CDR3 length equals 14 residues. The germline gives CDR1 SNHLY, CDR2 FYNNEI. In nucleotides, the CDR3 is TGTGCCAGCAGCAAGGAGGGCCATCTCGGGACCCAGTACTTC. This gives the protein CASSKEGHLGTQYF.

The CDR3 protein is CASTGQGAFSETQYF. Written as DNA, the CDR3 is TGTGCCAGCACAGGACAGGGAGCGTTTTCAGAGACCCAGTACTTC. The chain uses TRBV18 and TRBJ2-5; 8 nucleotides agree with TRBD1. Germline values: CDR1 KGHSH, CDR2 LQKENI. The CDR3 is made up of 15 amino acids. V trimming: 8 bases; J trimming: 4 bases; junction bases outside the gene matches: 12. The full variable domain, completed using reference TRBV18 and TRBJ2-5, is NAGVMQNPRHLVRRRGQEARLRCSPMKGHSHVYWYRQLPEEGLKFMVYLQKENIIDESGMPKERFSAEFPKEGPSILRIQQVVRGDSAAYFCASTGQGAFSETQYFGPGTRLLVL.

The CDR3: CASSLPGGSANTGELFF. The CDR3 coding sequence is TGCGCCAGCAGCTTGCCCGGGGGGTCGGCGAACACCGGGGAGCTGTTTTTT. This rearrangement joins TRBV5-1 to TRBJ2-2; 7 bases agree with TRBD2. The CDR3 is made up of 17 amino acids. From germline, CDR1 is SGHRS and CDR2 YFSETQ. V lost 1 base to trimming and J lost 0 bases; unmatched junction nucleotides: 6.

In its sample, this clone was seen a few times. The chain combines TRBV6-6 with TRBJ2-5; perhaps TRBD1 as D (6 bases). The CDR3 totals 14 residues. The V end lost 0 bases, the J end lost 5 bases, and 10 bases lay between the germline ends. Looked up from germline, CDR1 is MNHNY and CDR2 is SVGAGI (reference sequence). The CDR3 spells CASSYSSGVETQYF. The CDR3 DNA reads TGTGCCAGCAGTTACTCATCAGGGGTTGAGACCCAGTACTTC.

The CDR3: CASSLIGGEDQPQHF. CDR3 nucleotides: TGTGCCAGCAGCTTAATAGGGGGAGAGGATCAGCCCCAGCATTTT. This rearrangement joins TRBV7-9 to TRBJ1-5; D possibly corresponds to TRBD1 (6 bases). CDR3 size: 15 residues. Trimming stripped 2 bases from V and 5 bases from J, with 13 bases between. CDR1 and CDR2 (germline): SEHNR, FQNEAQ (reference sequence).

The chain carries TRBV19 and TRBJ2-2; maybe TRBD2 (5 bases). CDR1 is LNHDA and CDR2 is SQIVND in the germline V gene (reference sequence). The CDR3 extends over 14 amino acids. V was shortened by 5 bases and J by 10 bases, with 17 bases between the two germline ends. For the CDR3, the DNA is TGTGCCAGTAGTGTCGAAGGAGGTTTTGCGGAGCTGTTTTTT. Translated: CASSVEGGFAELFF.

This chain joins TRBV19 and TRBJ2-4; unclear D gene. Germline V gene sequence: CDR1 LNHDA, CDR2 SQIVND (reference sequence). The CDR3 is 16 amino acids. V lost 0 bases and J lost 0, with 9 bases in between. CDR3 in DNA: TGTGCCAGTAGTATAGAAGGGAATTTAGCCAAAAACATTCAGTACTTC. Translated, it gives CASSIEGNLAKNIQYF. The full variable domain, in which reference TRBV19 and TRBJ2-4 provide the parts outside the CDR3, is DGGITQSPKYLFRKEGQNVTLSCEQNLNHDAMYWYRQDPGQGLRLIYYSQIVNDFQKGDIAEGYSVSREKKESFPLTVTSAQKNPTAFYLCASSIEGNLAKNIQYFGAGTRLSVL.